This TCR beta chain was captured by sequencing in a study of blood T cell repertoires in COVID-19. Clones were sequenced by immunoSEQ multiplex PCR, and TCRdb holds only the in-frame ones, with some missing. The sample gives approximately 110,000 clones, more than 80% of which show up once; more than 5% is in the top ten. Germline CDR1 and CDR2: LGHNA and YSLEER. The V gene end was trimmed by 4 bases and the J gene end by 3 bases; junction bases not matched to a gene: 11. This CDR3 region has 18 residues. The sample holds a few counts of this clone. The sequencing input was peripheral blood. The chain is built from TRBV4-3 and TRBJ2-2; TRBD1 aligns across 10 bases. The source of this sequence is a woman aged 60 to 75 with COVID-19, enrolled during active disease. CDR3 sequence reads: CASSRRLRDRGYTGELFF. The DNA of the CDR3 is TGCGCCAGCAGCCGCCGACTAAGGGACAGGGGATACACCGGGGAGCTGTTTTTT.